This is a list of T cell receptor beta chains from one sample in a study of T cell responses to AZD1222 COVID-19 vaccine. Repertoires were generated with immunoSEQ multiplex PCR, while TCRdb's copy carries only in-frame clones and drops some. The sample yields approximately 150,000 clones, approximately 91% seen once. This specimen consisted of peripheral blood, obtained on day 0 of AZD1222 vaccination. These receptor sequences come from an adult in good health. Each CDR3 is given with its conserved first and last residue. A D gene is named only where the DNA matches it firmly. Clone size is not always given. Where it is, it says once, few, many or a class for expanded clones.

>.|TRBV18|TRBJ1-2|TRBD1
CASSQGKGQGAGYTF
TGTGCCAGCTCACAGGGTAAAGGACAGGGGGCTGGCTACACCTTC
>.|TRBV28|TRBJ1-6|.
CASTGQPSSYNSPLHF
TGTGCCAGCACCGGACAGCCCAGCTCCTATAATTCACCCCTCCACTTT
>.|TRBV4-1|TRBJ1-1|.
CASSPAGLNTEAFF
TGCGCCAGCAGCCCTGCGGGGTTGAACACTGAAGCTTTCTTT
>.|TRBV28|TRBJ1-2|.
CASSLILRGRNGYTF
TGTGCCAGCAGTTTAATTTTACGGGGGAGGAATGGCTACACCTTC
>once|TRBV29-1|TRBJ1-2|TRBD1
CSVSRGRDGYTF
TGCAGCGTATCCAGGGGGAGGGATGGCTACACCTTC
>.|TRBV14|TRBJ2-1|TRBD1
CASSQEEGASPRNEQFF
TGTGCCAGCAGCCAAGAAGAGGGGGCTTCTCCCCGCAATGAGCAGTTCTTC
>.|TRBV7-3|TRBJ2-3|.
CASSFDGSGTDTQYF
TGTGCCAGCAGCTTTGACGGGAGCGGCACAGATACGCAGTATTTT
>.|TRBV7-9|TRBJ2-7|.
CASSSHPYEQYF
TGTGCCAGCAGCTCCCACCCGTACGAGCAGTACTTC
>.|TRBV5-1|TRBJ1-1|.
CASSLAANTEAFF
TGCGCCAGCAGCTTGGCAGCTAACACTGAAGCTTTCTTT
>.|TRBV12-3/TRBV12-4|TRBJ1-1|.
CASRALLNTEAFF
TGTGCCAGCAGGGCTCTCTTGAACACTGAAGCTTTCTTT
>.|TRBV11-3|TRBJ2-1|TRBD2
CASSPGTNNEQFF
TGTGCCAGCAGCCCCGGGACTAACAATGAGCAGTTCTTC
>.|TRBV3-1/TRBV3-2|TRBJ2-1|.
CASSRIYEGSSYNEQFF
TGTGCCAGCAGCCGAATCTATGAGGGGAGCTCCTACAATGAGCAGTTCTTC
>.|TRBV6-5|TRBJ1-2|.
CASSPPQGPYGYTF
TGTGCCAGCAGTCCCCCCCAGGGGCCCTATGGCTACACCTTC
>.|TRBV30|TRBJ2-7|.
CAWGLGGIREQYF
TGTGCCTGGGGGCTGGGGGGAATTAGGGAGCAGTACTTC
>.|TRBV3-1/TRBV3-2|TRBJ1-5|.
CASSRGFGNQPQHF
TGTGCCAGCAGCCGGGGTTTCGGCAATCAGCCCCAGCATTTT
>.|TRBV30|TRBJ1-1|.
CAWSISRNTEAFF
TGTGCCTGGAGTATAAGCCGAAACACTGAAGCTTTCTTT
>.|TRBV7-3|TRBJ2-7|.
CASSPSAGLGEQYF
TGTGCCAGCAGCCCCAGCGCGGGTTTGGGAGAGCAGTACTTC
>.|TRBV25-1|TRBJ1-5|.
CASSGVGKNQPQHF
TGTGCCAGCAGTGGGGTCGGTAAAAATCAGCCCCAGCATTTT
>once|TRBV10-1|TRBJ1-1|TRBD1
CASSVGQGKAFF
TGCGCCAGCAGCGTAGGACAGGGCAAAGCTTTCTTT
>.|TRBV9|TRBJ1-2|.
CASSVEQGYYGYTF
TGTGCCAGCAGCGTAGAGCAGGGATACTATGGCTACACCTTC
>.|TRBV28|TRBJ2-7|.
CASSFWQYEQYF
TGTGCCAGCAGTTTCTGGCAGTACGAGCAGTACTTC
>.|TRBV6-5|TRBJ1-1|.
CASRPRQELNTEAFF
TGTGCCAGCAGACCTCGACAGGAGCTGAACACTGAAGCTTTCTTT
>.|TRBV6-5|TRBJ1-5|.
CASETGNQPQHF
TGTGCCAGTGAGACAGGAAATCAGCCCCAGCATTTT
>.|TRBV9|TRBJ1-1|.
CASSVAGGVGTEAFF
TGTGCCAGCAGCGTAGCTGGAGGAGTCGGCACTGAAGCTTTCTTT
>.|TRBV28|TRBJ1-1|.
CASSLSLRGGIAEAFF
TGTGCCAGCAGTTTATCCCTTCGGGGGGGCATCGCTGAAGCTTTCTTT
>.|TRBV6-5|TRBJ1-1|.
CASIFQSNTEAFF
TGTGCCAGCATCTTCCAGAGTAACACTGAAGCTTTCTTT
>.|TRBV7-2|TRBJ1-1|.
CASPSRGASTEAFF
TGTGCCAGCCCAAGTCGGGGGGCGTCGACTGAAGCTTTCTTT
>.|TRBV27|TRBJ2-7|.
CVSSFSGPREEYF
TGTGTCAGCAGTTTCTCCGGACCCCGCGAGGAGTACTTC
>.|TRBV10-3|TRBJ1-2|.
CAISEMGEGYGYTF
TGTGCCATCAGTGAGATGGGGGAGGGCTATGGCTACACCTTC
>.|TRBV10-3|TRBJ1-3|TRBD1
CAISDTGGSGNTIYF
TGTGCCATCAGTGATACAGGGGGCAGTGGAAACACCATATATTTT
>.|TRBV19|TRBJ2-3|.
CASSIGTIPRGDTDTQYF
TGTGCCAGTAGTATTGGGACCATCCCGCGTGGAGACACAGATACGCAGTATTTT
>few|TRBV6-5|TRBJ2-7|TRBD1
CASHSGTGGSEQYF
TGTGCCAGCCACTCCGGGACAGGGGGCAGTGAGCAGTACTTC
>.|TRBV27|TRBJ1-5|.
CASSLAQNQPQHF
TGTGCCAGCAGTTTAGCCCAAAATCAGCCCCAGCATTTT
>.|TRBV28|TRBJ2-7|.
CASSPNTNEQYF
TGTGCCAGCAGTCCCAATACGAACGAGCAGTACTTC
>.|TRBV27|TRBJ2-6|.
CASSLSIRWGDSSSGANVLTF
TGTGCCAGCAGTTTATCGATAAGATGGGGGGACAGTAGCTCTGGGGCCAACGTCCTGACTTTC
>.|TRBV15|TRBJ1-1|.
CATSRDLVPGRLNTEAFF
TGTGCCACCAGCAGAGATCTAGTACCGGGACGGCTGAACACTGAAGCTTTCTTT
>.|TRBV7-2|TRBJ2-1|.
CASNRVGYEQFF
TGTGCCAGCAATAGGGTAGGGTATGAGCAGTTCTTC
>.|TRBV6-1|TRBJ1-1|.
CASSEALDGGGQAFF
TGTGCCAGCAGTGAAGCCTTGGACGGGGGCGGCCAAGCTTTCTTT
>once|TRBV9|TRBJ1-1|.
CASSVAQRADTEAFF
TGTGCCAGCAGCGTAGCGCAAAGGGCTGACACTGAAGCTTTCTTT
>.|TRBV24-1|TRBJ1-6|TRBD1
CATSDSRQGASSPLHF
TGTGCCACCAGTGACTCTCGACAGGGGGCGAGTTCACCCCTCCACTTT
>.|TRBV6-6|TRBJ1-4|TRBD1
CASSSTGGDEKLFF
TGTGCCAGCAGTTCCACAGGGGGAGATGAAAAACTGTTTTTT
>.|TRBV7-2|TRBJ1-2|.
CASSQPGRVGGYTF
TGTGCCAGCAGCCAACCGGGGAGGGTTGGGGGCTACACCTTC
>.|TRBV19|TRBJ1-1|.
CASSIAGPFGVTPNTEAFF
TGTGCCAGTAGTATAGCGGGGCCCTTTGGTGTGACGCCGAACACTGAAGCTTTCTTT
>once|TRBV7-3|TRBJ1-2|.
CASSEIGRGDYGYTF
TGTGCCAGCAGCGAGATCGGACGGGGCGACTATGGCTACACCTTC
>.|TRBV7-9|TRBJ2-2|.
CASSRSGAGYTGELFF
TGTGCCAGCAGTCGCTCCGGGGCGGGATACACCGGGGAGCTGTTTTTT
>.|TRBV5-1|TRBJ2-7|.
CASSQPRDNQYEQYF
TGCGCCAGCAGCCAACCTCGGGACAATCAATACGAGCAGTACTTC